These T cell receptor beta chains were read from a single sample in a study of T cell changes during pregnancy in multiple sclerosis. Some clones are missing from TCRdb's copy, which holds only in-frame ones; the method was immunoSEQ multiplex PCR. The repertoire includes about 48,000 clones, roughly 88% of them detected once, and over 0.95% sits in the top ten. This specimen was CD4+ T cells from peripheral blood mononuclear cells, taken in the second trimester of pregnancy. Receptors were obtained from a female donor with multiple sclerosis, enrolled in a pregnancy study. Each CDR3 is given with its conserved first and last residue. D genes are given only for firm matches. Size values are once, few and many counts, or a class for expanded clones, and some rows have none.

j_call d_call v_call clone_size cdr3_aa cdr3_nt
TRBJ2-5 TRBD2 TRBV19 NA CASSIPREGSIQETQYF TGTGCCAGTAGTATTCCCAGGGAGGGGTCCATCCAAGAGACCCAGTACTTC
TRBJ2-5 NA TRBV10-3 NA CAISESSGSGVKETQYF TGTGCCATCAGTGAGTCGAGTGGTAGCGGAGTGAAAGAGACCCAGTACTTC
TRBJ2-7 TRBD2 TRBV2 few CASIASGFEQYF TGTGCCAGCATCGCTAGCGGATTCGAGCAGTACTTC
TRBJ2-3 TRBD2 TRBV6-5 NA CASSSASGFTDTQYF TGTGCCAGCAGTTCGGCTAGCGGGTTCACAGATACGCAGTATTTT
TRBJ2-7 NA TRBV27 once CASRAQQGDVHEQYF TGTGCCAGCCGAGCGCAGCAGGGTGACGTCCACGAGCAGTACTTC
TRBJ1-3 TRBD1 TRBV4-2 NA CASSPLAGTARFGNTIYF TGTGCCAGCAGCCCCCTAGCCGGGACAGCCAGATTCGGAAACACCATATATTTT
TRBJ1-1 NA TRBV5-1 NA CASSLVGGSTEAFF TGCGCCAGCAGCTTGGTGGGGGGAAGCACTGAAGCTTTCTTT
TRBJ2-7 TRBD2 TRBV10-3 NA CAISGPGSGQHKSSYEQYF TGTGCCATCAGTGGCCCTGGTAGCGGGCAGCACAAAAGCTCCTACGAGCAGTACTTC
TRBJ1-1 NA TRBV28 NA CASRAQGRNTEAFF TGTGCCAGCAGAGCCCAGGGGCGAAACACTGAAGCTTTCTTT
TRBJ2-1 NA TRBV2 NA CASSARGTLYNEQFF TGTGCCAGCAGTGCGCGAGGGACTCTCTACAATGAGCAGTTCTTC
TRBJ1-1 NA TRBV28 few CASSSGNTEAFF TGTGCCAGCAGCTCGGGGAACACTGAAGCTTTCTTT
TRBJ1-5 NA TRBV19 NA CASSPPTASNQPQHF TGTGCCAGTAGTCCCCCGACAGCTAGCAATCAGCCCCAGCATTTT
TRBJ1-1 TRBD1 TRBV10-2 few CASSQGAGDTEAFF TGCGCCAGCAGCCAGGGGGCTGGCGACACTGAAGCTTTCTTT
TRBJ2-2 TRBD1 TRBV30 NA CAWSAGQLNTGELFF TGTGCCTGGAGTGCGGGACAGCTGAACACCGGGGAGCTGTTTTTT
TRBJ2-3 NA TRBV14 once CASSQGGYTQYF TGTGCCAGCAGCCAAGGAGGCTATACGCAGTATTTT
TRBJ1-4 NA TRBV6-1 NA CASSQGATNEKLFF TGTGCCAGCAGCCAGGGTGCAACTAATGAAAAACTGTTTTTT
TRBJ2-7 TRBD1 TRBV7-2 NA CASSLVGTVSYEQYF TGTGCCAGCAGCTTAGTTGGGACAGTTTCCTACGAGCAGTACTTC
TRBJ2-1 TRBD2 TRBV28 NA CASTGGRNYNEQFF TGTGCCAGCACGGGGGGGCGGAACTACAATGAGCAGTTCTTC
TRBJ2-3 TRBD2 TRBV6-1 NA CASSELLAADTQYF TGTGCCAGCAGTGAACTACTAGCGGCAGATACGCAGTATTTT
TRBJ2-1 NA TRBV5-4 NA CASSSPAGRVGNNEQFF TGTGCCAGCAGCTCCCCAGCCGGGAGAGTTGGTAACAATGAGCAGTTCTTC
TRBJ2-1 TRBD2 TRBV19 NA CASSINPGSLAGRDNEQFF TGTGCCAGTAGTATAAATCCAGGGTCCCTAGCGGGACGCGACAATGAGCAGTTCTTC
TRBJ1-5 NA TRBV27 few CASSSRTAGNQPQHF TGTGCCAGCAGTTCGCGGACAGCTGGCAATCAGCCCCAGCATTTT
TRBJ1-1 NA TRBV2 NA CASNPGKAEAFF TGTGCCAGCAACCCAGGGAAGGCTGAAGCTTTCTTT
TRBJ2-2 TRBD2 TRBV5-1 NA CASSPTSGRRELFF TGCGCCAGCAGCCCGACTAGCGGGAGAAGGGAGCTGTTTTTT
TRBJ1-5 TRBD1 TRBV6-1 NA CASFQGQGVQPQHF TGTGCCAGCTTTCAGGGACAGGGTGTCCAGCCCCAGCATTTT
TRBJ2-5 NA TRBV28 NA CASRLKETQYF TGTGCCAGCAGGCTAAAAGAGACCCAGTACTTC
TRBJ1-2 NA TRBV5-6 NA CASSRTAAEGYTF TGTGCCAGCAGCCGGACAGCCGCTGAGGGCTACACCTTC
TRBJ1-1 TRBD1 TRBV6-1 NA CASRMTGGYTEAFF TGTGCCAGCAGGATGACAGGGGGCTATACTGAAGCTTTCTTT
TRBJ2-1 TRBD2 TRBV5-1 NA CASTSSAGVDYNEQFF TGCGCCAGCACCTCGTCGGCGGGGGTAGACTACAATGAGCAGTTCTTC
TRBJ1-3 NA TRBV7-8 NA CASSLHLSGAGNTIYF TGTGCCAGCAGCTTACACCTTTCGGGAGCTGGAAACACCATATATTTT
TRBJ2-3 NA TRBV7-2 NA CASSLLSSVDTQYF TGTGCCAGCAGCTTACTCTCGTCAGTAGATACGCAGTATTTT
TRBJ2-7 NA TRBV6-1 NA CASSEAPQVTSSYEQYF TGTGCCAGCAGTGAAGCCCCACAGGTTACGAGCTCCTACGAGCAGTACTTC
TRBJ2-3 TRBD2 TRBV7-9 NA CASSLALGRPFGDTQYF TGTGCCAGCAGCTTAGCGCTCGGGAGGCCCTTTGGGGATACGCAGTATTTT
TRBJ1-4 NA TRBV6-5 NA CASSYTRPFSNEKLFF TGTGCCAGCAGTTACACTAGACCGTTTTCGAATGAAAAACTGTTTTTT
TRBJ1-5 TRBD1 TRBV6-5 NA CASSTQGNQPQHF TGTGCCAGCAGTACACAGGGGAATCAGCCCCAGCATTTT
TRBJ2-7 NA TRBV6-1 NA CASNSAGTSYEQYF TGTGCCAGCAATTCGGCGGGAACTTCCTACGAGCAGTACTTC
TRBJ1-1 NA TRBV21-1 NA CASSKVRQPLVAFF TGTGCCAGCAGCAAAGTGCGACAGCCCTTGGTAGCTTTCTTT
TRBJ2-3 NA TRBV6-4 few CASSRERSDTQYF TGTGCCAGCAGTAGAGAGCGATCAGATACGCAGTATTTT
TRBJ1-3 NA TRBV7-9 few CASSRMEGPNTIYF TGTGCCAGCAGTCGCATGGAGGGCCCAAACACCATATATTTT
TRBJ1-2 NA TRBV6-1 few CASSVTTGIDGYTF TGTGCCAGCAGTGTAACAACAGGGATAGATGGCTACACCTTC
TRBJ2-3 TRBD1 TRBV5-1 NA CASSFSGTGSTDTQYF TGCGCCAGCAGCTTCTCCGGGACAGGGAGCACAGATACGCAGTATTTT
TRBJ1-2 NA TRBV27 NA CASRRIGGRSGGYTF TGTGCCAGCAGGCGTATAGGGGGTCGGTCGGGGGGCTACACCTTC
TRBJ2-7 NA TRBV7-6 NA CASSLVPGEYEQYF TGTGCCAGCAGCTTAGTGCCCGGAGAATACGAGCAGTACTTC
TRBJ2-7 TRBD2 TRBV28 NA CASSFLAGGRYEQYF TGTGCCAGCAGTTTTCTAGCGGGAGGTCGGTACGAGCAGTACTTC
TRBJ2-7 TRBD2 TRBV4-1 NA CASSQGGLAGTYEQYF TGCGCCAGCAGCCAGGGGGGACTAGCGGGGACCTACGAGCAGTACTTC
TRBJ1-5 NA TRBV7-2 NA CASSLEGGALNQPQHF TGTGCCAGCAGCTTAGAAGGAGGGGCGCTCAATCAGCCCCAGCATTTT
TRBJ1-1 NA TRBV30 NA CAWSVMKREAFF TGTGCCTGGAGTGTTATGAAGCGCGAAGCTTTCTTT
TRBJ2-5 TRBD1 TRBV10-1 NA CASSESTGAQETQYF TGCGCCAGCAGTGAGTCGACAGGGGCCCAAGAGACCCAGTACTTC
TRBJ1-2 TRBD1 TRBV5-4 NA CASSGQGYGYTF TGTGCCAGCAGCGGACAGGGCTATGGCTACACCTTC
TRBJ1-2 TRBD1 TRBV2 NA CASRGTGGNGYTF TGTGCCAGCAGAGGGACAGGGGGCAATGGCTACACCTTC
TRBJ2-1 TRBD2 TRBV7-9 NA CASSHIGLAGLYNEQFF TGTGCCAGCAGCCACATTGGACTAGCGGGTCTCTACAATGAGCAGTTCTTC
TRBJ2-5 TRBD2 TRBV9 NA CASSGGAGGYQETQYF TGTGCCAGCAGCGGAGGAGCGGGAGGGTACCAAGAGACCCAGTACTTC
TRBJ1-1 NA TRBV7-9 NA CASSLGEDTEAFF TGTGCCAGCAGCCTCGGGGAAGACACTGAAGCTTTCTTT
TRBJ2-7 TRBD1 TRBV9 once CASTSGQGNEQYF TGTGCCAGCACCTCGGGACAGGGCAACGAGCAGTACTTC
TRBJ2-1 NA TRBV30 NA CAWGQGKPYNEQFF TGTGCCTGGGGGCAGGGCAAACCTTACAATGAGCAGTTCTTC
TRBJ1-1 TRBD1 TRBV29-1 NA CSVSRDRLNTEAFF TGCAGCGTTTCCAGGGACAGGCTGAACACTGAAGCTTTCTTT